The clone carrying this T cell receptor (beta chain) has a handful of counts. The authors ran a second PCR of roughly 6 to 12 cycles using a sample-barcoded 5' primer and a J-beta primer mix. In TCRdb, the 5' RACE reads were re-called with MiXCR into one record per CDR3 protein. Of about 1.5 million distinct CDR3 sequences listed, 35% to 45% are singletons. This sample is part of a study of blood T cells in healthy people across ages. This CDR3 is built from 14 residues. V was trimmed by 7 bases and J by 7 bases, leaving 19 bases between them. From germline, CDR1 is MNHEY and CDR2 SVGAGI. The source is a woman between 18 and 29 years old in good health. This chain connects TRBV6-5 to TRBJ1-2, with D hard to call. Sequenced material: blood. This chain's CDR3 is CASKRTRVDGGYTF. The CDR3 DNA reads TGTGCCAGCAAGAGGACGAGGGTGGACGGTGGCTACACCTTC.